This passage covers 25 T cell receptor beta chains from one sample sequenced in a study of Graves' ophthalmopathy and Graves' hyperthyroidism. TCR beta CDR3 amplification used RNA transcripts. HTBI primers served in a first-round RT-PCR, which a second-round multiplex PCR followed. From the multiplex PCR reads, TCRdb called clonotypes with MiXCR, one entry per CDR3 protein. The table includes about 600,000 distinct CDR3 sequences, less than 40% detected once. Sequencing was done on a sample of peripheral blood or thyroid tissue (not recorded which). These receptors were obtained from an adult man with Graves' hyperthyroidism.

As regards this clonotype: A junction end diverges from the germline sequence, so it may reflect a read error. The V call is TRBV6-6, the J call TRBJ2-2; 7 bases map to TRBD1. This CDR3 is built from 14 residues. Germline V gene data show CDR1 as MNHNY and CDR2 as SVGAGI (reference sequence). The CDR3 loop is CASGTTGDTGELLF. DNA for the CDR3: TGTGCCAGCGGAACTACAGGGGACACCGGGGAGCTGCTTTTT.

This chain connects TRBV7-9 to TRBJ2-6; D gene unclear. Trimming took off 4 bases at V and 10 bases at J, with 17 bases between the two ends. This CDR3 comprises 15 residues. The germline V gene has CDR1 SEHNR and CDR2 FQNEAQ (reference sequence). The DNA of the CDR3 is TGTGCCAGCAGCTGGGCTGGAACTGATGCTAACGTCCTGACTTTC. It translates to CASSWAGTDANVLTF.

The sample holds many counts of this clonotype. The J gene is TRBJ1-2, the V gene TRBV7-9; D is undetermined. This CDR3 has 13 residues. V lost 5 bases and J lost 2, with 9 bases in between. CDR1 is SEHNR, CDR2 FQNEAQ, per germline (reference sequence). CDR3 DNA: TGTGCCAGCAGCCTAGGACGAAACTATGGCTACACCTTC. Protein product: CASSLGRNYGYTF.

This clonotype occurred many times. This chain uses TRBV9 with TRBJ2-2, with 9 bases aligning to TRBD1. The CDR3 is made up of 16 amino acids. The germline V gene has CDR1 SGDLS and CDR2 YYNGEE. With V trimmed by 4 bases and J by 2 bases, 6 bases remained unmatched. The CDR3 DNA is TGTGCCAGCAGCCATACAGGGGGCATAAACACCGGGGAGCTGTTTTTT. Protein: CASSHTGGINTGELFF.

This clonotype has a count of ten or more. This CDR3 reads CASSLIGGSGYTF. Here the CDR3 DNA reads TGTGCCAGCAGCTTAATAGGGGGCTCTGGCTACACCTTC. This chain connects TRBV7-6 to TRBJ1-2, with 7 nucleotides matching TRBD1. Germline CDR1 and CDR2: SGHVS and FNYEAQ. The CDR3 loop spans 13 amino acids. Trimming took 2 bases from V and 7 from J; bases not matched to a gene: 4.

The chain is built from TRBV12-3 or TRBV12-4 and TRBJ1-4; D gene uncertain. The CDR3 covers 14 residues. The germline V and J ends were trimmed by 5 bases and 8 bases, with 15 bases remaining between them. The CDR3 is CASSRLAGIEKLFF. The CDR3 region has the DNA TGTGCCAGCAGTAGACTAGCGGGGATCGAAAAACTGTTTTTT.

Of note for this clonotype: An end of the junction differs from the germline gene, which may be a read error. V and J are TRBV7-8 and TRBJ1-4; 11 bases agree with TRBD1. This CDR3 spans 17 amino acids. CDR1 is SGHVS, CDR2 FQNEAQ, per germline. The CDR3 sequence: CASSGQGARSRFEKLFF. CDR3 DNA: TGCGCCAGCAGCGGACAGGGGGCTCGGTCTCGATTTGAAAAACTGTTTTTT.

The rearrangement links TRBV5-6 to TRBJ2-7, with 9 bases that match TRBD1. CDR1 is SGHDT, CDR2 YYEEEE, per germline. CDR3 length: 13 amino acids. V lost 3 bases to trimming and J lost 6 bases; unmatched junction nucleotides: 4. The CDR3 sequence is CASSWDRESEQYF. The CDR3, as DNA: TGTGCCAGCAGCTGGGACAGGGAGAGCGAGCAGTACTTC.

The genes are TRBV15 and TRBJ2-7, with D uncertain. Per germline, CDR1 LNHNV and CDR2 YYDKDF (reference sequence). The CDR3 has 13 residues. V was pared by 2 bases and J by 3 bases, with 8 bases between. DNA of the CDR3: TGTGCCACCAGCAGACAACCCGACTACGAGCAGTACTTC. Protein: CATSRQPDYEQYF. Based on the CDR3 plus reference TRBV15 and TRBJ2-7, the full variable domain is DAMVIQNPRYQVTQFGKPVTLSCSQTLNHNVMYWYQQKSSQAPKLLFHYYDKDFNNEADTPDNFQSRRPNTSFCFLDIRSPGLGDTAMYLCATSRQPDYEQYFGPGTRLTVT.

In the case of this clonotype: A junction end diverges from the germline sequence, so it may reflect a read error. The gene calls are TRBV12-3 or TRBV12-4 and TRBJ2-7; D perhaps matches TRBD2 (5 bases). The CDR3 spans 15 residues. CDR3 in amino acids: CTSSSGKAASYEQYF. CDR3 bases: TGTACCAGCAGTAGTGGAAAAGCGGCCTCCTACGAGCAGTACTTC.

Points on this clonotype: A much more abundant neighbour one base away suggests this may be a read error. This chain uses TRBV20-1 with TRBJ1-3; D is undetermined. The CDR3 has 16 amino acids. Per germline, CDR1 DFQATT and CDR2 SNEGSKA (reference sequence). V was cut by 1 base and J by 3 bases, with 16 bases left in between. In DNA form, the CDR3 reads TGCAGTGCTAGAGGTGGTCCGTCGGCCGATGGAAACACCATATATTTT. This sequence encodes CSARGGPSADGNTIYF.

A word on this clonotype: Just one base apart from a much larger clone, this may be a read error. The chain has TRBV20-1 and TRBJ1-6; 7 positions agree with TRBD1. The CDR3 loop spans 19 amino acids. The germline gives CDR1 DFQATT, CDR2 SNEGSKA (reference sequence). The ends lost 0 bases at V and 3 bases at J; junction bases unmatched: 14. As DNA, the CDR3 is TGCAGTGCTAGAGACCTTCGGACAGGTCCGTGGATCTATAATTCACCCCTCCACTTT. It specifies CSARDLRTGPWIYNSPLHF.

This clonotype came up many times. The CDR3 spells CASSLAGGDQPQHF. In nucleotides, the CDR3 is TGTGCCAGCAGCTTAGCGGGGGGCGATCAGCCCCAGCATTTT. The J gene is TRBJ1-5, the V gene TRBV7-9; possible D gene TRBD1, 6 bases. Trimming took off 0 bases at V and 5 bases at J, with 8 bases between the two ends. The germline gives CDR1 SEHNR, CDR2 FQNEAQ (reference sequence). The CDR3 extends over 14 amino acids.

Here the CDR3 DNA reads TGTGCCAGCAGCGCCGCCGGGCCAACTAATCAGCCCCAGCATTTT. Its protein product is CASSAAGPTNQPQHF. The chain links TRBV2 to TRBJ1-5; D call uncertain. The CDR3 is made up of 15 amino acids. Between the trimmed V and J ends, which lost 6 bases and 4 bases, there was a span of 16 bases. CDR1 SNHLY and CDR2 FYNNEI come from the germline V gene. The full variable domain, rest sourced from reference TRBV2 and TRBJ1-5, is EPEVTQTPSHQVTQMGQEVILRCVPISNHLYFYWYRQILGQKVEFLVSFYNNEISEKSEIFDDQFSVERPDGSNFTLKIRSTKLEDSAMYFCASSAAGPTNQPQHFGDGTRLSIL.

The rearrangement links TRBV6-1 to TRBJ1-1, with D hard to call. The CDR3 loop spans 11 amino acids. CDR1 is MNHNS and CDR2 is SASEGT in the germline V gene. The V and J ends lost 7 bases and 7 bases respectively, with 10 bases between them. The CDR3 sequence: CASIGWSEAFF. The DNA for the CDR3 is TGTGCCAGCATTGGATGGAGTGAAGCTTTCTTT.

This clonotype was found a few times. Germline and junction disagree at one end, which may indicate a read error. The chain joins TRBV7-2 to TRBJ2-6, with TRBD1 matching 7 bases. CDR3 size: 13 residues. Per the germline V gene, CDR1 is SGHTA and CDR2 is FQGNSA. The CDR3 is CASSSSGGNVLTF. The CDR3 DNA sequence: TGTGCCAGCAGCTCCTCAGGGGGCAACGTCCTGACTTTC.

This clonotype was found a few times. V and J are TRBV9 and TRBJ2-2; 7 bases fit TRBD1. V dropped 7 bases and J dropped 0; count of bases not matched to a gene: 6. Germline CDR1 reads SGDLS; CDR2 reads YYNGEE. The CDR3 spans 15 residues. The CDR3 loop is CASSEDRSNTGELFF. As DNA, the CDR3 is TGTGCCAGCTCAGAGGACAGGTCGAACACCGGGGAGCTGTTTTTT.

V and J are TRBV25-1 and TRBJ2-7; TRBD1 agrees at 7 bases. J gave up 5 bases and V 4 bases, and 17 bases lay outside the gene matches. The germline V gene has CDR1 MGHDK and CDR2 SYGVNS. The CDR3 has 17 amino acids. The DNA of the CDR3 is TGTGCCAGCAGTGCACCTCACCCGGGACAGAACGTCCACGAGCAGTACTTC. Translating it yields CASSAPHPGQNVHEQYF.

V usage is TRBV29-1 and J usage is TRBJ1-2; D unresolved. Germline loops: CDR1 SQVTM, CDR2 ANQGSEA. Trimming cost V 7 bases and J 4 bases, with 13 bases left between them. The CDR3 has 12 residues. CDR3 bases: TGCAGCGCGGAGGCTTCTGCCTATGGCTACACCTTC. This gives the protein CSAEASAYGYTF.

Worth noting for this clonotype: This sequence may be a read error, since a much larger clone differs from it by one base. The CDR3 sequence is CASSGGQGPNQPQHF. The CDR3 nucleotides read TGTGCCAGCAGTGGAGGACAGGGGCCCAATCAGCCCCAGCATTTT. The genes are TRBV2 and TRBJ1-5; 9 positions match TRBD1. CDR1 and CDR2 from the germline V gene are SNHLY and FYNNEI. CDR3 length: 15 amino acids. V shed 4 bases and J 3 bases; nucleotides not matched to a gene: 4.

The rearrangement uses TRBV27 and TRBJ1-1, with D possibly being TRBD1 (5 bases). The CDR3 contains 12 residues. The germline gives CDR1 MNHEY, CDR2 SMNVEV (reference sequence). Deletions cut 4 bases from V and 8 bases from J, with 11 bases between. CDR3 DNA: TGTGCCAGCAGTTACATGGGGGGGGAAGCTTTCTTT. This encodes CASSYMGGEAFF.

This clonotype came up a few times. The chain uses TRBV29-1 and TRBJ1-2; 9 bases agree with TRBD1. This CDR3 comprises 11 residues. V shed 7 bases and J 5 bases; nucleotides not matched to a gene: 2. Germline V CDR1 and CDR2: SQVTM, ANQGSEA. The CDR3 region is CSEDRGYGYTF. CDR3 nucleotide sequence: TGCAGCGAGGACAGGGGTTATGGCTACACCTTC.

CDR3 sequence: CASSPEGAGRQPQHF. CDR3 sequence (DNA): TGTGCCAGCAGTCCAGAGGGGGCAGGGAGGCAGCCCCAGCATTTT. The chain is built from TRBV12-3 or TRBV12-4 and TRBJ1-5, with 7 bases matching TRBD1. With 5 bases clipped from V and 7 bases from J, the junction kept 11 bases outside the gene matches. The CDR3 consists of 15 residues.

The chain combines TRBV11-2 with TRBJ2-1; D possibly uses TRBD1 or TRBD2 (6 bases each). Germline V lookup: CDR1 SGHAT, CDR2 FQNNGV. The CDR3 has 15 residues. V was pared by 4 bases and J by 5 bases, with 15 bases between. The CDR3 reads CASSSGLGGHNEQFF. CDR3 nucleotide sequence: TGTGCCAGCAGCTCGGGACTCGGGGGCCACAATGAGCAGTTCTTC.

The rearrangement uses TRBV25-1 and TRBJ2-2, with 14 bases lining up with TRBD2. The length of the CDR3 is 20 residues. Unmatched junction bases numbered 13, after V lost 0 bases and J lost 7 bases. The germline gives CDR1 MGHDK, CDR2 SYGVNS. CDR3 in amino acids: CASSEYSRGGLAGAFGELFF. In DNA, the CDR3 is TGTGCCAGCAGTGAATATAGCCGAGGGGGACTAGCGGGAGCTTTCGGGGAGCTGTTTTTT.